This T cell receptor beta chain comes out of a study of blood T cell repertoires in COVID-19. Trimming cost V 2 bases and J 6 bases, with 14 bases left between them. The CDR3 totals 14 residues. Germline CDR1 reads LNHDA; CDR2 reads SQIVND (reference sequence). The table came from immunoSEQ multiplex PCR; TCRdb's copy has only in-frame clones and leaves some out. The sample carries under 110,000 clones, around 78% recorded once. The chain has TRBV19 and TRBJ2-7; maybe TRBD2 (7 bases). Material for sequencing was peripheral blood. This sequence originates from a man aged 80 or over with COVID-19, enrolled during active disease. CDR3 protein: CASSIRNREGEQYF. DNA for the CDR3: TGTGCCAGTAGTATAAGGAACAGGGAGGGCGAGCAGTACTTC.